This T cell receptor beta chain was profiled in a study of blood T cell repertoires in COVID-19. The protocol was immunoSEQ multiplex PCR, while the TCRdb copy is restricted to in-frame clones and leaves out a portion. The table has about 160,000 clones, approximately 87% seen once. Germline loops: CDR1 MDHEN, CDR2 SYDVKM. The CDR3 loop spans 15 amino acids. V lost 3 bases and J lost 8, with 16 bases in between. V usage is TRBV28 and J usage is TRBJ1-4; TRBD1 is a possible D gene (5 bases). This receptor was identified in a woman between 65 and 79 years old with COVID-19, enrolled during active disease. Material: peripheral blood. The CDR3 DNA reads as TGTGCCAGCAGTTTTCAGGGATCGGAAAGGGAAAAACTGTTTTTT. Translating it yields CASSFQGSEREKLFF.